This T cell receptor beta chain was obtained from a study of shared clonotypes between healthy human individuals. Naive CD8 cells lacked CD45RO, underwent positive selection for CCR7 and left out terminally differentiated effector memory CD45RA+ cells. This CDR3 comprises 13 residues. CDR1 and CDR2 (germline): SNHLY, FYNNEI. V lost 3 bases to trimming and J lost 6 bases, with 10 bases between them. The protocol was immunoSEQ multiplex PCR, while the TCRdb copy is restricted to in-frame clones and leaves out a portion. The table has roughly 2 million clones, around 96% seen once. The rearrangement joins TRBV2 to TRBJ2-3; no firm D call. The receptor's source is a man between 18 and 29 years old in good health. The specimen sequenced was naive CD8+ T cells sorted from blood. The CDR3 nucleotides read TGTGCCAGCAGTGATCCGAATTCGGATACGCAGTATTTT. This sequence encodes CASSDPNSDTQYF.